These 4 T cell receptor beta chains were sequenced from one sample in a study of cytomegalovirus exposure and HLA in healthy donors. The study ran its PCR with 60 Vbeta and 13 Jbeta primers. Sequenced by immunoSEQ multiplex PCR; TCRdb stores in-frame clones only, minus some. Of about 55,000 clones listed, 65% to 80% are singletons. Sequenced input: PBMCs. The source is a man between 35 and 55 years old in good health and CMV-seropositive.

This sequence joins TRBV19 and TRBJ2-3; 7 bases fit TRBD2. With 7 bases clipped from V and 2 bases from J, the junction kept 9 bases outside the gene matches. Per the germline V gene, CDR1 is LNHDA and CDR2 is SQIVND (reference sequence). The length of the CDR3 is 15 residues. CDR3 coding DNA: TGTGCCAGTACCCCCTCGGGACTAATCACAGATACGCAGTATTTT. Its protein is CASTPSGLITDTQYF.

The rearrangement links TRBV19 to TRBJ1-1; maybe TRBD1 (5 bases). Looked up from germline, CDR1 is LNHDA and CDR2 is SQIVND (reference sequence). The CDR3 consists of 15 residues. V gave up 9 bases and J gave up 4 bases, with 21 bases separating them. The CDR3 nucleotides read TGTGCCAGCCAGCGAGGAGGGCGAAGGGGCACTGAAGCTTTCTTT. Translated: CASQRGGRRGTEAFF.

This sequence joins TRBV5-1 and TRBJ1-1; D ambiguous. Germline V gene sequence: CDR1 SGHRS, CDR2 YFSETQ. V gave up 0 bases and J gave up 2 bases, with 11 bases separating them. The CDR3 runs 15 residues. The CDR3 DNA sequence: TGCGCCAGCAGCTTGGCGCCAGGACTAAACACTGAAGCTTTCTTT. It translates to CASSLAPGLNTEAFF. The whole variable domain, filled in from reference TRBV5-1 and TRBJ1-1, reads KAGVTQTPRYLIKTRGQQVTLSCSPISGHRSVSWYQQTPGQGLQFLFEYFSETQRNKGNFPGRFSGRQFSNSRSEMNVSTLELGDSALYLCASSLAPGLNTEAFFGQGTRLTVV.

As DNA, the CDR3 is TGTGCCAGCAGCTCCCTGCGGGGGTTTAGCAATCAGCCCCAGCATTTT. Its protein product is CASSSLRGFSNQPQHF. The chain employs TRBV5-6 and TRBJ1-5, with D perhaps TRBD1 (5 bases). V was shortened by 3 bases and J by 0 bases, with 13 bases between the two germline ends. The CDR3 extends over 16 amino acids. In germline, CDR1 is SGHDT, CDR2 YYEEEE.